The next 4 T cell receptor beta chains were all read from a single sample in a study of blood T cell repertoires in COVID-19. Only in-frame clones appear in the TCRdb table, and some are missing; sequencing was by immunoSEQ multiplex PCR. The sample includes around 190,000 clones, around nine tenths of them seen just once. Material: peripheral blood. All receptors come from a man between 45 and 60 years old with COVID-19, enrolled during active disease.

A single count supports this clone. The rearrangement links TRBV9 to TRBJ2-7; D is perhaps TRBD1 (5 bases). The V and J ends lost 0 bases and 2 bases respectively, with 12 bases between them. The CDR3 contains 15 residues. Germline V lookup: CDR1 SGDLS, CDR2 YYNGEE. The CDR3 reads CASSVGAGKTYEQYF. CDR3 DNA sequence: TGTGCCAGCAGCGTAGGGGCAGGGAAGACCTACGAGCAGTACTTC.

The CDR3 nucleotides are TGTGCCAGCAGCCAAGATGTGGGGGCTCATCAGCCCCAGCATTTT. It encodes CASSQDVGAHQPQHF. The chain is built from TRBV3-1 (or the pseudogene TRBV3-2) and TRBJ1-5; possibly TRBD1 for D (6 bases). The germline V and J ends were trimmed by 0 bases and 5 bases, with 11 bases remaining between them. The CDR3 contains 15 residues. The V gene's germline CDR1 is LGHDT and CDR2 YNNKEL (reference sequence).

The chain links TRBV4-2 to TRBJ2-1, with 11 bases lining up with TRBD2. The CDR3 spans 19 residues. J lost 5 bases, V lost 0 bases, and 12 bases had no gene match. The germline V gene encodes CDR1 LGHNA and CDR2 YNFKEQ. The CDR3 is CASSQEMWASGGSDNEQFF. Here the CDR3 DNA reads TGTGCCAGCAGCCAAGAAATGTGGGCTAGCGGGGGGAGCGACAATGAGCAGTTCTTC.

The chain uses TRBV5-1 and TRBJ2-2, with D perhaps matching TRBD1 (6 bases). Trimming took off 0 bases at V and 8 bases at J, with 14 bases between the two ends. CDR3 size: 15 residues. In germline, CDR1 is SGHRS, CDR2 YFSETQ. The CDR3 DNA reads TGCGCCAGCAGCTTGGGGCTAGCTGACAGGGGGGAGCTGTTTTTT. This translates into CASSLGLADRGELFF.